This TCR beta chain was observed in a study of blood T cell repertoires in COVID-19. The CDR3 is made up of 12 amino acids. Germline CDR1 PRHDT, CDR2 FYEKMQ (reference sequence). V shed 9 bases and J 6 bases; nucleotides not matched to a gene: 3. The data were produced by immunoSEQ multiplex PCR, yet TCRdb's version contains in-frame clones alone and is incomplete. Counted here are 250,000 to 350,000 clones, roughly 89% occurring once; the ten biggest clones make up 0.94%. The J gene is TRBJ1-4, the V gene TRBV13; TRBD1 agrees at 8 bases. The material sequenced was peripheral blood. This TCR was recovered from a woman aged 40 to 50 who had recovered from COVID-19. The CDR3 reads CASSQGDEKLFF. The CDR3 bases are TGTGCCAGTTCACAGGGGGATGAAAAACTGTTTTTT.